The entry that follows covers one T cell receptor (beta chain) sequence. These data are taken from a study of PD-L1 blockade in urothelial cancer. The time point: peripheral blood 6 weeks after treatment start. Method: immunoSEQ multiplex PCR; TCRdb's copy keeps in-frame clones and lacks some. In the table there are about 45,000 clones, under 95% of which are singletons. Germline CDR1 DFQATT, CDR2 SNEGSKA (reference sequence). The CDR3 consists of 11 residues. Trimming took 3 bases from V and 5 from J, leaving 7 bases between them. V is TRBV20-1 and J is TRBJ2-5, with no clear D. This clonotype was sampled from an older man with urothelial cancer. The sample here was PBMCs, taken around atezolizumab (anti-PD-L1) treatment. The chain's CDR3 is CSASARETQYF. In DNA, the CDR3 is TGCAGTGCTAGTGCTCGGGAGACCCAGTACTTC.